This TCR beta chain is drawn from a study of T cell responses to AZD1222 COVID-19 vaccine. Study-wide results and caveats: Unmutated variant regions are reportedly the target of nearly half of TCRs that are spike-specific. Baseline antibody screening turned up just a handful of seropositive AZD1222 recipients. Possibly, clonal diversity was underestimated; donors were largely white British and included more females. Distributed over spike, vaccine-associated CD4 TCRs predominated at 160-218 and 743-854.

TCRdb keeps only in-frame clones here, not all; method: immunoSEQ multiplex PCR. The sample lists about 160,000 clones; more than 75% were seen once. This clone was found once. Its specificity is unknown. J was trimmed by 8 bases and V by 5 bases; bases with no gene match: 8. CDR3 length: 15 residues. CDR1 is SGHTS, CDR2 YDEGEE, per germline. The gene calls are TRBV5-8 and TRBJ2-1; 12 bases line up with TRBD1. The TCR was taken from an adult who received the AZD1222 COVID-19 vaccine. The starting material was peripheral blood, obtained 28 days after the second AZD1222 dose. The CDR3 here is CASRWGQGARDEQFF. The CDR3 DNA is TGTGCCAGCAGGTGGGGACAGGGGGCTCGAGATGAGCAGTTCTTC.